This T cell receptor beta chain was retrieved from a study of cytomegalovirus exposure and HLA in healthy donors. Turning to the study itself: Across roughly 400 genotyped donors, 81% landed in the Caucasian-associated ancestry cluster.

Amplification used 60 Vbeta primers and 13 Jbeta primers. In the source study's methods: A later analysis counted roughly 74 million unique TCR beta chains, some 11 million shared. Method: immunoSEQ multiplex PCR; TCRdb's copy keeps in-frame clones and lacks some. V, J and clone size derive from that table, while D and trimming were established from the DNA sequence. In the table there are some 150,000 clones, around nine tenths of which are singletons. The CDR3 runs to 15 residues. CDR1 is GTSNPN, CDR2 SVGIG, per germline (reference sequence). The junction had 6 bases not matched to a gene; V was cut back by 2 bases and J by 3 bases. General study results and limits: The majority of TCR sequences were rare, yet some public TCRs appeared in many donors. HLA allele associations emerged for fewer than 20,000 TCR beta sequences in a later analysis, at 0.05 false discovery rate.

Turning to this clone: Its antigen is unidentified.

The specimen sequenced was PBMCs. The sequence came from a woman aged 25-40 years in good health and CMV-seronegative. This sequence joins TRBV30 and TRBJ2-1; TRBD2 matches 8 bases. The CDR3 is CAWSRFSGGYNEQFF. The CDR3 DNA is TGTGCCTGGAGTAGGTTCAGCGGGGGCTACAATGAGCAGTTCTTC.